The T cell receptor (beta chain) under discussion was sequenced for a study of vaccination and CD4 T cells after COVID-19. This CDR3 contains 15 residues. In germline, CDR1 is KGHDR, CDR2 SFDVKD. V lost 3 bases, J lost 2 bases, and 11 bases lay in between. A note on this clonotype: Its target is unknown.

Treatment here: roughly nine-day PBMC culture with coronavirus spike peptide pools or control peptides (ViraFEST assay). Gathered ahead of the COVID-19 pandemic (2011-2018) were the CD4+ T cells of the unexposed donor. For ViraFEST, peptide pools expanded antigen-specific T cells, after which the TCRs were sequenced. Whenever cell numbers allowed, CD4+ T cells from unexposed donors were probed with SARS-CoV-2 S/N and four cold-coronavirus spikes. Sequenced with the Oncomine TCR Beta short-read assay was DNA taken from cultured CD4+ T cells. Someone extracted genomic DNA from cultured CD4+ T cells. TCRdb ran MiXCR on the PCR reads and lists one entry per CDR3 protein. Of thousands of distinct CDR3 sequences listed, about 50% are singletons.

Sequences were obtained from CD4+ T cells from blood, cultured in vitro. The clonotype originates from a human donor in good health. V gene TRBV24-1 combines with J gene TRBJ2-3; D gene ambiguous. The CDR3 loop is CATSDTRSDTDTQYF. DNA for the CDR3: TGTGCCACCAGTGATACCCGGTCCGACACAGATACGCAGTATTTT.